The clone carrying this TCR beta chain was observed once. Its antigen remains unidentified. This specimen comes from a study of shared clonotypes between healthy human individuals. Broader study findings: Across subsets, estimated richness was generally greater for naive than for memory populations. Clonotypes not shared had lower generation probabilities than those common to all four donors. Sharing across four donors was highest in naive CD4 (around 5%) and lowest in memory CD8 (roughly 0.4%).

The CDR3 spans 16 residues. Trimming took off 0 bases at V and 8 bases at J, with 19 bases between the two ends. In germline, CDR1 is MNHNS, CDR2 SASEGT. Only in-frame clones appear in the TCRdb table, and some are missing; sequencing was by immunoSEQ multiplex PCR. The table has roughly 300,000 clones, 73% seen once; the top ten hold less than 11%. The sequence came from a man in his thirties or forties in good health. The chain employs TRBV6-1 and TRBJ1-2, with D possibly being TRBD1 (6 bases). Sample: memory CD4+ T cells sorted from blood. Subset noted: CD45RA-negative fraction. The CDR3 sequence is CASSEAWVARGAGYTF. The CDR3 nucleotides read TGTGCCAGCAGTGAAGCTTGGGTGGCCAGGGGAGCGGGCTACACCTTC.